This T cell receptor beta chain emerged from a study of blood T cell repertoires in COVID-19. The wider study: Samples came from the United States, Italy and Spain, spanning acute and convalescent COVID-19. Sources were T cells, B-cell-depleted T cells, or PBMCs; the material itself was cDNA or gDNA.

The V and J ends lost 0 bases and 5 bases, in that order; junction bases with no gene match: 15. The CDR3 has 18 amino acids. The germline CDR1 and CDR2 sequences are LGHDT and YNNKEL (reference sequence). Per the original methods: Quantification of nucleated cells was approximated via reference gene primer amplification. Some clones are missing from TCRdb's copy, which holds only in-frame ones; the method was immunoSEQ multiplex PCR. V, J and clone size were drawn from that table, and D and trimming were deduced from the DNA. The repertoire holds about 74,000 clones, about 92% seen once, with roughly 9.1% in the top ten.

The sample was peripheral blood. The TCR was taken from a human donor in a cohort sampled during active COVID-19. The V call is TRBV3-1 (or the pseudogene TRBV3-2), the J call TRBJ2-5; 7 bases fit TRBD2. CDR3 coding DNA: TGTGCCAGCAGCCAAGATCTCATACCGCGGGAGCTTTGGGAGACCCAGTACTTC. Protein sequence: CASSQDLIPRELWETQYF.